One and the same sample provided the 18 T cell receptor beta chains below, sequenced in a study of T cells after yellow fever vaccination. TCRdb used MiXCR to reprocess the 5' RACE reads, holding one entry per CDR3 protein. The profile shows about 340,000 distinct CDR3 sequences, approximately 12% of them singletons. The starting material was CD4+ T cells sorted from PBMCs, obtained 15 days after the yellow fever booster vaccination. Source of these receptors: a man between 18 and 35 years old who received the YFV17D yellow fever vaccine.

This clonotype showed up just a few times. The CDR3 region has the DNA TGTGCCAGCAGCTTAGCTCGCCACGAGCAGTACTTC. Its translation is CASSLARHEQYF. The genes are TRBV7-2 and TRBJ2-7, with no clear D. V dropped 0 bases and J dropped 5 bases, with 5 bases sitting between them. This CDR3 is built from 12 residues. Germline values: CDR1 SGHTA, CDR2 FQGNSA.

This chain joins TRBV6-5 and TRBJ2-5; tentatively, D is TRBD1 (6 bases). The CDR3 is 14 amino acids. V shed 10 bases and J shed 4 bases, with 19 bases lying between them. The germline gives CDR1 MNHEY, CDR2 SVGAGI. Here the CDR3 reads CATGARPSGETQYF. The CDR3 nucleotides are TGTGCCACAGGGGCCCGACCCAGCGGAGAGACCCAGTACTTC.

Only a few counts were recorded for this clonotype. The chain couples TRBV5-1 to TRBJ1-2; D is ambiguous. V was trimmed by 4 bases and J by 8 bases, leaving 15 bases between them. Per the germline V gene, CDR1 is SGHRS and CDR2 is YFSETQ. The CDR3 contains 13 residues. The CDR3 bases are TGCGCCAGCAGCCAGAATCCGAATCAGGGCTACACCTTC. It translates to CASSQNPNQGYTF.

Only a few counts were recorded for this clonotype. This rearrangement joins TRBV19 to TRBJ1-2; 7 bases fit TRBD1. Trimming at V came to 2 bases and at J to 2 bases, leaving 2 bases not matched to a gene. CDR1 is LNHDA, CDR2 SQIVND, per germline (reference sequence). There are 14 residues in the CDR3. The CDR3 bases are TGTGCCAGTAGTATAACGGACAGGAACTATGGCTACACCTTC. Amino acid sequence: CASSITDRNYGYTF.

The rearrangement uses TRBV2 and TRBJ2-1; possible D gene TRBD2, 5 bases. The germline V gene encodes CDR1 SNHLY and CDR2 FYNNEI. Trimming took off 3 bases at V and 7 bases at J, with 10 bases between the two ends. The CDR3 has 13 amino acids. CDR3: CASSENSGNEQFF. CDR3 DNA: TGTGCCAGCAGTGAGAACAGCGGTAATGAGCAGTTCTTC.

The rearrangement joins TRBV7-2 to TRBJ2-3, with 11 bases that match TRBD2. The germline gives CDR1 SGHTA, CDR2 FQGNSA. V was clipped by 4 bases and J by 0 bases; unmatched bases: 3. This CDR3 has 16 amino acids. In DNA form, the CDR3 reads TGTGCCAGCAGCTACCTAGCGGGGGGAAGCACAGATACGCAGTATTTT. Translation: CASSYLAGGSTDTQYF.

CDR3 sequence reads: CASSTYRVAATEAFF. The CDR3, as DNA: TGTGCCAGCAGCACATACAGGGTAGCTGCCACTGAAGCTTTCTTT. V is TRBV7-2 and J is TRBJ1-1; tentatively, D is TRBD1 (6 bases). The CDR3 loop spans 15 amino acids. V shed 5 bases and J shed 4 bases, with 17 bases lying between them. The germline CDR1 and CDR2 sequences are SGHTA and FQGNSA. Complete variable domain (other parts from reference TRBV7-2 and TRBJ1-1): GAGVSQSPSNKVTEKGKDVELRCDPISGHTALYWYRQSLGQGLEFLIYFQGNSAPDKSGLPSDRFSAERTGGSVSTLTIQRTQQEDSAVYLCASSTYRVAATEAFFGQGTRLTVV.

This clonotype turned up a few times. Here the CDR3 DNA reads TGTGCCAGCAGTTCCGGGACCGGGACATGGGCCGGGGAGCTGTTTTTT. Residues: CASSSGTGTWAGELFF. V usage is TRBV6-5 and J usage is TRBJ2-2; TRBD1 might be the D (6 bases). This CDR3 is built from 16 residues. Per germline, CDR1 MNHEY and CDR2 SVGAGI. Trimming cost V 4 bases and J 6 bases, with 18 bases left between them.

The rearrangement uses TRBV20-1 and TRBJ2-5; no firm D call. The CDR3 runs 12 residues. V lost 2 bases to trimming and J lost 1 base, with 5 bases between them. Per the germline V gene, CDR1 is DFQATT and CDR2 is SNEGSKA (reference sequence). CDR3 in amino acids: CSARSLQETQYF. As DNA, the CDR3 is TGCAGTGCTAGAAGCCTCCAAGAGACCCAGTACTTC.

This clonotype was observed at least ten times. The chain recombines TRBV12-3 or TRBV12-4 with TRBJ2-3, with D possibly being TRBD1 (6 bases). The CDR3 runs 14 residues. Trimming left V 7 bases short and J 2 bases short, with 13 bases between. The CDR3 spells CASKTDSTTDTQYF. As DNA, the CDR3 is TGTGCCAGCAAAACGGACAGCACCACAGATACGCAGTATTTT.

This clonotype was seen a handful of times. This chain links TRBV6-6 with TRBJ2-3, with TRBD2 as a possible D gene (6 bases). CDR1 is MNHNY and CDR2 is SVGAGI in the germline V gene (reference sequence). This CDR3 has 15 amino acids. V was pared by 6 bases and J by 6 bases, with 19 bases between. The CDR3 DNA reads as TGTGCCAGCAGCCCCCGGGACCTAGCGCGGGATACGCAGTATTTT. This gives the protein CASSPRDLARDTQYF.

This clonotype showed up just a few times. V and J are TRBV4-2 and TRBJ1-1; D ambiguous. The germline V gene encodes CDR1 LGHNA and CDR2 YNFKEQ. The CDR3 covers 14 residues. Deletions cut 5 bases from V and 7 bases from J, with 17 bases between. The CDR3 here is CASSFQAGEGEAFF. In nucleotides, the CDR3 is TGTGCCAGCAGCTTTCAAGCAGGTGAGGGTGAAGCTTTCTTT.

This clonotype was seen more than once but under ten times. DNA for the CDR3: TGCGCCAGCAGCCGCAGGGTTCTCAACACTGAAGCTTTCTTT. It yields the protein CASSRRVLNTEAFF. The chain has TRBV4-3 and TRBJ1-1; D is possibly TRBD1 (5 bases). The CDR3 covers 14 residues. Germline CDR1 LGHNA, CDR2 YSLEER. V lost 4 bases and J lost 2, with 11 bases in between.

The rearrangement joins TRBV7-2 to TRBJ1-1; 9 bases are shared with TRBD1. Looked up from germline, CDR1 is SGHTA and CDR2 is FQGNSA. Losses at the gene ends were 2 bases for V and 8 bases for J; bases not matched to a gene: 9. The CDR3 loop spans 15 amino acids. The CDR3, as DNA: TGTGCCAGCAGCTTATTAGGACAGGGGCCTGGGGAAGCTTTCTTT. Translated, it gives CASSLLGQGPGEAFF.

This clonotype occurred a few times. The V gene is TRBV18, the J gene TRBJ1-1; D is uncertain. The CDR3 runs 14 residues. Trimming removed 5 bases at V and 0 bases at J, with 10 bases between. Germline V gene sequence: CDR1 KGHSH, CDR2 LQKENI. For the CDR3, the DNA is TGTGCCAGCTCAGTGACTGACCTGAACACTGAAGCTTTCTTT. It translates to CASSVTDLNTEAFF.

V usage is TRBV6-4 and J usage is TRBJ1-5; D is uncertain. Looked up from germline, CDR1 is MRHNA and CDR2 is SNTAGT. Trimming removed 4 bases at V and 5 bases at J, with 9 bases between. This CDR3 region has 13 residues. CDR3 DNA: TGTGCCAGCAGTGCCGAAGAGGATCAGCCCCAGCATTTT. Its translation is CASSAEEDQPQHF.

Details on this clonotype: The conserved closing phenylalanine or tryptophan is absent in this CDR3, likely reflecting a read error. The chain combines TRBV3-1 with TRBJ2-5; 8 bases are shared with TRBD2. J was trimmed by 4 bases and V by 3 bases; bases with no gene match: 4. Germline-derived CDR1 and CDR2 are LGHDT and YNNKEL (reference sequence). CDR3 length equals 14 residues. The CDR3 DNA is TGTGCCAGCAGCCATCGGGGGGGCCGAGAGACCCAGTACTTA. This gives the protein CASSHRGGRETQYL.

This clonotype has a handful of counts. The chain couples TRBV9 to TRBJ2-2; D gene uncertain. CDR3 length: 14 amino acids. V lost 0 bases and J lost 6, with 9 bases in between. CDR1 SGDLS and CDR2 YYNGEE come from the germline V gene. CDR3 amino acids: CASSVAPGPGELFF. The CDR3 nucleotides are TGTGCCAGCAGCGTAGCCCCCGGGCCCGGGGAGCTGTTTTTT.